The source of this TCR beta chain is a study of response to subunit inactivated influenza vaccine. Study-wide results and caveats: It was suggested by the authors that few new T cells are recruited by each seasonal influenza vaccination.

Using its own MiXCR run on the RT-PCR reads, TCRdb lists one record per CDR3 protein. Here the sample spans about 780,000 distinct CDR3 sequences, 18% being singletons. Germline assignment: CDR1 DFQATT and CDR2 SNEGSKA (reference sequence). The CDR3 extends over 11 amino acids. Comments on this clonotype: What it binds is not known. At one of its ends the junction is not consistent with the germline gene, which may arise from a read error.

The genes are TRBV20-1 and TRBJ2-7, with 7 bases matching TRBD2. The receptor was isolated from a man in his fifties or sixties who received an inactivated influenza vaccine. This specimen was PBMCs from blood, taken 4 to 6 days after vaccination. The CDR3 protein is CSAREGGEQYF. For the CDR3, the DNA is TGCAGTGCGAGAGAGGGAGGGGAGCAGTACTTC.